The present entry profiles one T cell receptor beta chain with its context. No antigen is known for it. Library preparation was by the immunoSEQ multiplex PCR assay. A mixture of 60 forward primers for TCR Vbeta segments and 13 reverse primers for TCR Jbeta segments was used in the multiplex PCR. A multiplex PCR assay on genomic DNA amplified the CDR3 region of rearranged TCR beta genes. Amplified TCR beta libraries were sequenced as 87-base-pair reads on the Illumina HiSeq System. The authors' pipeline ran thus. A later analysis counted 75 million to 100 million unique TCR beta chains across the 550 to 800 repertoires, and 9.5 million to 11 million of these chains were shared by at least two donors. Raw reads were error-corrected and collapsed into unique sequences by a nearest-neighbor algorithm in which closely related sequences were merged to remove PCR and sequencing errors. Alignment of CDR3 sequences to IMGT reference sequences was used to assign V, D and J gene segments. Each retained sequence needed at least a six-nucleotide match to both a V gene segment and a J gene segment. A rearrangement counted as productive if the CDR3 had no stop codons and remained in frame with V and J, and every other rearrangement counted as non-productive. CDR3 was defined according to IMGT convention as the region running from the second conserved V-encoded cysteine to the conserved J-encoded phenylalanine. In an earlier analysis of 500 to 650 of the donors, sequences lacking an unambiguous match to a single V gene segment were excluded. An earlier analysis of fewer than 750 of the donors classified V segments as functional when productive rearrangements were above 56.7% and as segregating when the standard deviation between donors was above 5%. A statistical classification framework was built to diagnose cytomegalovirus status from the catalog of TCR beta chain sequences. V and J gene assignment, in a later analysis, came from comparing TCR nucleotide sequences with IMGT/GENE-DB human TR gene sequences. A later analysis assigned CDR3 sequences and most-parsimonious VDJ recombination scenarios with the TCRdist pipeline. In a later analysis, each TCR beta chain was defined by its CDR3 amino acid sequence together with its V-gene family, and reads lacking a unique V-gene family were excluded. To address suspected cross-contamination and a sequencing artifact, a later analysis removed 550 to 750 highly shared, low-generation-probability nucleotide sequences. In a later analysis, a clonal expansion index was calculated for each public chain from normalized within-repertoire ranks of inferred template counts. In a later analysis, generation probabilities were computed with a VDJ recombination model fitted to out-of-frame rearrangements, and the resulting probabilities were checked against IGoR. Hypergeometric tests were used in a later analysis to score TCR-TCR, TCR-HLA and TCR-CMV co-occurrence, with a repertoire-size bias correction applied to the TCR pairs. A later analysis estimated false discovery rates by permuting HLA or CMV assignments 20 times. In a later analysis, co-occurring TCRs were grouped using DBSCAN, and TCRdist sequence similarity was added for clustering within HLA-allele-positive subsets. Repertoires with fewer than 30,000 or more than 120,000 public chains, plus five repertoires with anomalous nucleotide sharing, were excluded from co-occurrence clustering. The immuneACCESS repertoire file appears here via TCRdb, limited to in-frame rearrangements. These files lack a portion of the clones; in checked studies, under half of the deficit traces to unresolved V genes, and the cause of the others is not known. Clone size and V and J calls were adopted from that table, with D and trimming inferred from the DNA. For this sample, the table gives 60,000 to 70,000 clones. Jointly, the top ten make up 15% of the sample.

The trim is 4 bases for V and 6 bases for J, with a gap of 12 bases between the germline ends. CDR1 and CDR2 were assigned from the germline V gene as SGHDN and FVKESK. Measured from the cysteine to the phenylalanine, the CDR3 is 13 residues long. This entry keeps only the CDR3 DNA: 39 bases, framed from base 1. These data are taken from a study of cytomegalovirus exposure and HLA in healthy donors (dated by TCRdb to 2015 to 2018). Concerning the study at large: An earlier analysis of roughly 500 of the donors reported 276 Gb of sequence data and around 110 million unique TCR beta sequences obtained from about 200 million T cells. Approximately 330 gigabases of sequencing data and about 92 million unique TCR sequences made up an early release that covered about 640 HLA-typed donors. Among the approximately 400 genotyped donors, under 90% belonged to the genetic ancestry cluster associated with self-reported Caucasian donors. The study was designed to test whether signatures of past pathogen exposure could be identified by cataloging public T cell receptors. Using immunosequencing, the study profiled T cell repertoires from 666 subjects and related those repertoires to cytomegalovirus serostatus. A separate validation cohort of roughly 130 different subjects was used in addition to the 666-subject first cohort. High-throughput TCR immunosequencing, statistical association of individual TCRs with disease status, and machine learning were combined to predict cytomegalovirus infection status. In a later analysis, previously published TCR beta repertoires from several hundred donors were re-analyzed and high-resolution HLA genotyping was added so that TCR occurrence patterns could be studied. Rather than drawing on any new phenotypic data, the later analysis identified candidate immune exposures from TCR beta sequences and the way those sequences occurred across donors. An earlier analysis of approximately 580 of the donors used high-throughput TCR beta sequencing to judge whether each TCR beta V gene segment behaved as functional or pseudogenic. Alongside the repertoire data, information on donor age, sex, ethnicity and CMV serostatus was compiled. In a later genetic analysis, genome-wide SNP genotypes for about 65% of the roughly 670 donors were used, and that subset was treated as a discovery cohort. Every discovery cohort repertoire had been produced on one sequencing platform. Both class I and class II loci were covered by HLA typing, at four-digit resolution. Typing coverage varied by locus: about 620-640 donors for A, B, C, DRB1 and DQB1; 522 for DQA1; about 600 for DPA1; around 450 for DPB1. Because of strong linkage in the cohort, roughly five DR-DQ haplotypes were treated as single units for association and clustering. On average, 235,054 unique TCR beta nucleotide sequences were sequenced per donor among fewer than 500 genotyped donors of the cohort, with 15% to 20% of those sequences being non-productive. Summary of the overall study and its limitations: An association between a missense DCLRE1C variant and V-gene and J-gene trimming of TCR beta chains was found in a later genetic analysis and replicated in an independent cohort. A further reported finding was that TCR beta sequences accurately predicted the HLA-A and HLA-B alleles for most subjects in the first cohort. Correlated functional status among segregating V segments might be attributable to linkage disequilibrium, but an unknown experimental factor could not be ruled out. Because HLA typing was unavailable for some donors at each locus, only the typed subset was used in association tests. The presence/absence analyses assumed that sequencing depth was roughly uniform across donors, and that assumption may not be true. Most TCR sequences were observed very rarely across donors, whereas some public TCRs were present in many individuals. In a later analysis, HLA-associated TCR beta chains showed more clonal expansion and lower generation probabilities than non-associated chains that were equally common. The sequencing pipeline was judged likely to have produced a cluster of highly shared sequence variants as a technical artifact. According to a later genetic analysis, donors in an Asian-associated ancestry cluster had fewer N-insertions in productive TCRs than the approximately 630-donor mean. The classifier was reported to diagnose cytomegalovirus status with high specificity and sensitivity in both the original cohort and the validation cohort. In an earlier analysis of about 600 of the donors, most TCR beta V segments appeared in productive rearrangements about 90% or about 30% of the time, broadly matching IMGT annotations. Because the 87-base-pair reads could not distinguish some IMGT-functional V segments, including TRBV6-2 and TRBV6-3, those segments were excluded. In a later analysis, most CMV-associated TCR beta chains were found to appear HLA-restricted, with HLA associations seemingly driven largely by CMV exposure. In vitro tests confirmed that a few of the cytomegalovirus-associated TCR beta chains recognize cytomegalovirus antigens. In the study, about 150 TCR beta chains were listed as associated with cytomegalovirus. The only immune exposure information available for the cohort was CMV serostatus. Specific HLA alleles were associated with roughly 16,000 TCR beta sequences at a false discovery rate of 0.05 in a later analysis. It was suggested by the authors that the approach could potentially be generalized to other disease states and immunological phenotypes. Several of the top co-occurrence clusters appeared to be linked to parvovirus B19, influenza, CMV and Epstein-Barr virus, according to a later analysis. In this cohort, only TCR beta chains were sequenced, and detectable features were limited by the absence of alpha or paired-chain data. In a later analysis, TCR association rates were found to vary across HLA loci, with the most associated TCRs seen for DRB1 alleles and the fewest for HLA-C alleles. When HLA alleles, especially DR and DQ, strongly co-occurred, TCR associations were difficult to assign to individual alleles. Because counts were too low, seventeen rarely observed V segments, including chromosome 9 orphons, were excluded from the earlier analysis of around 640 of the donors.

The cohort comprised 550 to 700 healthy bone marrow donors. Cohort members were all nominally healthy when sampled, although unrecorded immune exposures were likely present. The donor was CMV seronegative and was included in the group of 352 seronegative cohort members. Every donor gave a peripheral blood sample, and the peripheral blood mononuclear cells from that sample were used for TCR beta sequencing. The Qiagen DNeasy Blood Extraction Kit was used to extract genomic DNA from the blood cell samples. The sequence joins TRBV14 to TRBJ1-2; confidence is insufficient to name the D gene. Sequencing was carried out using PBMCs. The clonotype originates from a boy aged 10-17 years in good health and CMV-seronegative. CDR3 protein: CASSLAASDGYTF. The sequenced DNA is TGTGCCAGCAGCCTCGCCGCCTCAGATGGCTACACCTTC.